Listed here are 21 T cell receptor beta chains from one sample, sequenced in a study of vaccination and CD4 T cells after COVID-19. These TCRs are of unknown antigen specificity. An Oncomine TCR Beta short-read assay was used to sequence the DNA from cultured CD4+ T cells. TCRdb independently ran MiXCR on the PCR reads; one entry per CDR3 protein. The sample records 6,500 to 8,500 distinct CDR3 sequences, roughly 61% being singletons. This sample's treatment: roughly 10-day PBMC culture with coronavirus spike peptide pools or control peptides (ViraFEST assay). The sequenced material came from CD4+ T cells from blood, cultured in vitro. These receptor sequences come from a human donor who had recovered from COVID-19.

The rearrangement uses TRBV20-1 and TRBJ1-2; TRBD1 aligns across 8 bases. The germline V gene encodes CDR1 DFQATT and CDR2 SNEGSKA (reference sequence). The V segment lost 4 bases and the J segment 5 bases; nucleotides outside the gene matches: 12. The CDR3 contains 15 residues. The CDR3 coding sequence is TGCAGTGCTACAAGACCCAGGGGGCAAGGGTATGGCTACACCTTC. Translated: CSATRPRGQGYGYTF.

The genes are TRBV27 and TRBJ1-3, with D hard to call. Germline V gene sequence: CDR1 MNHEY, CDR2 SMNVEV (reference sequence). CDR3 length equals 12 residues. Deletions cut 6 bases from V and 4 bases from J, with 7 bases between. The CDR3 protein is CASRAAGNTIYF. CDR3 coding DNA: TGTGCCAGCAGAGCGGCCGGAAACACCATATATTTT.

The V gene is TRBV15, the J gene TRBJ2-2; TRBD2 is a possible D gene (6 bases). Per germline, CDR1 LNHNV and CDR2 YYDKDF (reference sequence). The CDR3 runs 17 residues. Trimming took 5 bases from V and 1 from J, leaving 17 bases between them. The CDR3 reads CATSPSTGTLNTGELFF. The CDR3 bases are TGTGCCACCAGCCCGTCGACCGGGACTTTGAACACCGGGGAGCTGTTTTTT.

The V gene is TRBV12-3 or TRBV12-4, the J gene TRBJ2-5, with D perhaps TRBD1 (6 bases). CDR3 size: 16 residues. V was trimmed by 1 base and J by 1 base, leaving 13 bases between them. CDR3 DNA sequence: TGTGCCAGCAGTTTAGTTGCAGGGGTCGGCCAAGAGACCCAGTACTTC. This encodes CASSLVAGVGQETQYF.

This clonotype was detected once. The chain joins TRBV6-2 or TRBV6-3 to TRBJ2-1, with TRBD2 matching 11 bases. Germline values: CDR1 MNHEY, CDR2 SVGEGT. V shed 6 bases, J shed 1 base, and the junction held 8 bases outside the gene matches. CDR3 length: 17 residues. CDR3 sequence: CASRFLTSGSSYNEQFF. DNA of the CDR3: TGTGCCAGCAGATTCCTAACTAGCGGGAGTTCCTACAATGAGCAGTTCTTC.

J is TRBJ1-1 and V is TRBV20-1; 9 bases map to TRBD1. With 0 bases clipped from V and 0 bases from J, the junction kept 8 bases outside the gene matches. From germline, CDR1 is DFQATT and CDR2 SNEGSKA (reference sequence). The CDR3 is made up of 17 amino acids. CDR3: CSARDRDRGTMNTEAFF. CDR3 in DNA: TGCAGTGCTAGAGATCGAGACAGGGGGACAATGAACACTGAAGCTTTCTTT.

This chain links TRBV12-5 with TRBJ2-1; TRBD2 agrees at 9 bases. V was clipped by 6 bases and J by 4 bases; unmatched bases: 1. The germline V gene encodes CDR1 LGHNT and CDR2 FRNRAP. The CDR3 totals 13 residues. CDR3: CASGRGGYNEQFF. The CDR3, as DNA: TGTGCTAGTGGGCGGGGGGGTTACAATGAGCAGTTCTTC.

The rearrangement uses TRBV20-1 and TRBJ2-7; TRBD2 agrees at 10 bases. The ends lost 5 bases at V and 3 bases at J; junction bases unmatched: 7. The CDR3 is made up of 14 amino acids. Germline assignment: CDR1 DFQATT and CDR2 SNEGSKA (reference sequence). The CDR3 DNA sequence: TGCAGTGCTGAACCCGGGACTAGCGTCTACGAGCAGTACTTC. It codes for CSAEPGTSVYEQYF.

The J gene is TRBJ1-5, the V gene TRBV5-1; D unresolved. V lost 7 bases to trimming and J lost 6 bases, with 17 bases between them. The V gene's germline CDR1 is SGHRS and CDR2 YFSETQ. This CDR3 is 14 amino acids long. CDR3 sequence: CASAVEAGGQPQHF. For the CDR3, the DNA is TGCGCCAGCGCAGTCGAGGCGGGAGGTCAGCCCCAGCATTTT.

CDR3 DNA sequence: TGTGCCAGCAGCCCGGACAGGGTCATGATCCGCGAGCAGTACTTC. Amino acid sequence: CASSPDRVMIREQYF. The rearrangement joins TRBV7-9 to TRBJ2-7; TRBD1 matches at 8 bases. Germline values: CDR1 SEHNR, CDR2 FQNEAQ (reference sequence). There are 15 residues in the CDR3. Trimming took 5 bases from V and 6 from J; bases not matched to a gene: 12.

V and J are TRBV20-1 and TRBJ2-3; D is unresolved. CDR1 is DFQATT and CDR2 is SNEGSKA in the germline V gene (reference sequence). The CDR3 runs 14 residues. Trimming left V 0 bases short and J 1 base short, with 8 bases between. CDR3 in amino acids: CSARDSMGTDTQYF. The DNA for the CDR3 is TGCAGTGCTAGAGATAGTATGGGCACAGATACGCAGTATTTT.

The chain is built from TRBV19 and TRBJ1-2; TRBD1 is a possible D gene (6 bases). Germline V gives CDR1 LNHDA, CDR2 SQIVND (reference sequence). The CDR3 loop spans 13 amino acids. The V end was cut by 10 bases, the J end by 5 bases, with 17 bases between. The CDR3 region is CATRDIGLYGYTF. In DNA form, the CDR3 reads TGTGCCACCAGGGACATCGGCCTGTATGGCTACACCTTC.

In its sample, this clonotype ranks as medium-sized (0.01 to 0.1%). V and J are TRBV20-1 and TRBJ2-5; D perhaps matches TRBD1 (6 bases). Trimming took 6 bases from V and 0 from J, leaving 11 bases between them. The germline V gene encodes CDR1 DFQATT and CDR2 SNEGSKA (reference sequence). The CDR3 covers 13 residues. DNA of the CDR3: TGCAGTGCAAATAACAGGGACCAAGAGACCCAGTACTTC. Its translation is CSANNRDQETQYF.

A remark on this clonotype: The junction and the germline gene differ at one end; a read error may be behind it. The chain joins TRBV7-7 to TRBJ2-3, with D possibly matching TRBD1 (6 bases). The V gene's germline CDR1 is SSHAT and CDR2 FNYEAQ (reference sequence). This CDR3 has 14 amino acids. The CDR3 DNA sequence: TGTGCTAGCAGCCCAGGACAGTTCACAGATACGCAGTATTTT. Amino acids: CASSPGQFTDTQYF.

The chain joins TRBV19 to TRBJ2-2; D may match TRBD1 or TRBD2 (7 bases each). CDR1 is LNHDA and CDR2 is SQIVND in the germline V gene (reference sequence). V dropped 6 bases and J dropped 4 bases, with 18 bases sitting between them. The CDR3 consists of 16 residues. The CDR3: CASSPGQGGATGELFF. CDR3 sequence (DNA): TGTGCCAGTAGCCCGGGTCAGGGGGGGGCCACCGGGGAGCTGTTTTTT.

By its share, this clonotype is medium-sized (0.01 to 0.1%). The rearrangement joins TRBV7-9 to TRBJ1-4; maybe TRBD1 (6 bases). This CDR3 has 14 residues. CDR1 is SEHNR, CDR2 FQNEAQ, per germline (reference sequence). V lost 1 base to trimming and J lost 4 bases, with 7 bases between them. CDR3 sequence reads: CASSLGGGNEKLFF. CDR3 in DNA: TGTGCCAGCAGCTTAGGAGGGGGTAATGAAAAACTGTTTTTT. Based on the CDR3 plus reference TRBV7-9 and TRBJ1-4, the full variable domain is DTGVSQNPRHKITKRGQNVTFRCDPISEHNRLYWYRQTLGQGPEFLTYFQNEAQLEKSRLLSDRFSAERPKGSFSTLEIQRTEQGDSAMYLCASSLGGGNEKLFFGSGTQLSVL.

The chain employs TRBV20-1 and TRBJ1-5; D possibly corresponds to TRBD1 (6 bases). V gave up 0 bases and J gave up 4 bases, with 19 bases separating them. The CDR3 extends over 17 amino acids. The germline gives CDR1 DFQATT, CDR2 SNEGSKA (reference sequence). CDR3 in amino acids: CSAREGRGAQWNQPQHF. CDR3 nucleotide sequence: TGCAGTGCTAGAGAAGGGCGGGGGGCCCAATGGAATCAGCCCCAGCATTTT.

This clonotype was detected once. The V and J genes are TRBV27 and TRBJ2-1; D remains ambiguous. The V gene's germline CDR1 is MNHEY and CDR2 SMNVEV (reference sequence). Trimming removed 5 bases at V and 0 bases at J, with 11 bases between. CDR3 length: 15 residues. CDR3 loop: CASSNDWDSYNEQFF. Here the CDR3 DNA reads TGTGCCAGCAGTAACGACTGGGACTCCTACAATGAGCAGTTCTTC.

The J gene is TRBJ1-1, the V gene TRBV6-1, with unresolved D. The V gene lost 7 bases and the J gene lost 6 bases, with 18 bases spanning the gap. The germline V gene has CDR1 MNHNS and CDR2 SASEGT. The CDR3 runs to 14 residues. The CDR3 nucleotides read TGTGCCAGCAAGAACAACTGGGGAGGCTCTGAAGCTTTCTTT. It specifies CASKNNWGGSEAFF.

The chain has TRBV7-2 and TRBJ2-3, with TRBD2 identical over 11 bases. Germline CDR1 SGHTA, CDR2 FQGNSA. This CDR3 contains 18 residues. The ends lost 1 base at V and 1 base at J; junction bases unmatched: 7. CDR3: CASSLGSGGALGTDTQYF. CDR3 sequence (DNA): TGTGCCAGCAGCTTAGGTAGCGGGGGGGCCTTGGGCACAGATACGCAGTATTTT.

The V and J genes are TRBV20-1 and TRBJ2-3, with D uncertain. V shed 3 bases and J shed 3 bases, with 10 bases lying between them. In germline, CDR1 is DFQATT, CDR2 SNEGSKA (reference sequence). The CDR3 length is 13 residues. CDR3: CSASTYGTDTQYF. CDR3 coding DNA: TGCAGTGCTAGTACCTACGGGACAGATACGCAGTATTTT.